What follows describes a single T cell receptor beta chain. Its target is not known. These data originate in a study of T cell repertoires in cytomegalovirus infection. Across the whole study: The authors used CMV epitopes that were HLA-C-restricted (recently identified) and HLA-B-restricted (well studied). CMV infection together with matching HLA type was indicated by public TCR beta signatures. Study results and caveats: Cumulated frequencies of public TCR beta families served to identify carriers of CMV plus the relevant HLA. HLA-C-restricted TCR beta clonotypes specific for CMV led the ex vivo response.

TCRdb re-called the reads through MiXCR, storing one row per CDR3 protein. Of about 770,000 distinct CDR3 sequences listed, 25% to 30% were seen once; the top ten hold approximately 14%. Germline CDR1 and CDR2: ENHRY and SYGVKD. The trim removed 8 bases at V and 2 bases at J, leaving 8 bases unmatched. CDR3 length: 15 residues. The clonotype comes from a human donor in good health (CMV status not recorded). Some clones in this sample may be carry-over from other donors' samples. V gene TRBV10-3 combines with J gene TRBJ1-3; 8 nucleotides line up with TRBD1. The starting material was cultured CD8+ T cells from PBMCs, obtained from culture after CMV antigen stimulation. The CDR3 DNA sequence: TGTGCCATCCTAAAGACAGGGGAAGCTGGAAACACCATATATTTT. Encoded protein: CAILKTGEAGNTIYF.